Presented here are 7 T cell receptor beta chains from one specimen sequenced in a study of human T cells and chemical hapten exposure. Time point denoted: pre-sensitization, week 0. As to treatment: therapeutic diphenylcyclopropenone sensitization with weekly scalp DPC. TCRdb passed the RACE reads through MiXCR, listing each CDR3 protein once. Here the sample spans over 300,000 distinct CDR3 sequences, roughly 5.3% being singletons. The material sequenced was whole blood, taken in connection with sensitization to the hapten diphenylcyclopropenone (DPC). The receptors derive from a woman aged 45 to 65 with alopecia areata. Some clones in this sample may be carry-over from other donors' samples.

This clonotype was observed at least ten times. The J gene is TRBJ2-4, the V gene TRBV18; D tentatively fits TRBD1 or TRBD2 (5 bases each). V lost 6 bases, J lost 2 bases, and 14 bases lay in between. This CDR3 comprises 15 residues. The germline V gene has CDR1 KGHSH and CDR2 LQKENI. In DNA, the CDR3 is TGTGCCAGCTCGCCCGGGACGATGACCAAAAACATTCAGTACTTC. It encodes CASSPGTMTKNIQYF.

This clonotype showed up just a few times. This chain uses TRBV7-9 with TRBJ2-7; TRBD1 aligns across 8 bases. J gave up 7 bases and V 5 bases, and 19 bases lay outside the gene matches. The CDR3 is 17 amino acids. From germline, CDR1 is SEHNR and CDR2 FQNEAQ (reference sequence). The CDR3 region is CASSPYGKAGGAGEQYF. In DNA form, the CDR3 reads TGTGCCAGCAGCCCCTACGGTAAAGCAGGGGGCGCGGGGGAGCAGTACTTC.

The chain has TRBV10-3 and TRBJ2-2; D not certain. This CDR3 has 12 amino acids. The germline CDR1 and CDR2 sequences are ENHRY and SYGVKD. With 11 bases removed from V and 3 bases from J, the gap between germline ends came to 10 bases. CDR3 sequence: CAAAGDTGELFF. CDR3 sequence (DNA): TGTGCCGCGGCTGGGGACACCGGGGAGCTGTTTTTT.

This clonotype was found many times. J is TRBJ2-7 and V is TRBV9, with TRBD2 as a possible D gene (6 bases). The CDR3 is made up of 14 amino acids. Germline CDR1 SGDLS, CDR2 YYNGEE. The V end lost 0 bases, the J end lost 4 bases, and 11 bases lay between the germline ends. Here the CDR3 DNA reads TGTGCCAGCAGCGTAGCGGGAGCCGGGTACGAGCAGTACTTC. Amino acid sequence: CASSVAGAGYEQYF. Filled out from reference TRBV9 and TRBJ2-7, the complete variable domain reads DSGVTQTPKHLITATGQRVTLRCSPRSGDLSVYWYQQSLDQGLQFLIQYYNGEERAKGNILERFSAQQFPDLHSELNLSSLELGDSALYFCASSVAGAGYEQYFGPGTRLTVT.

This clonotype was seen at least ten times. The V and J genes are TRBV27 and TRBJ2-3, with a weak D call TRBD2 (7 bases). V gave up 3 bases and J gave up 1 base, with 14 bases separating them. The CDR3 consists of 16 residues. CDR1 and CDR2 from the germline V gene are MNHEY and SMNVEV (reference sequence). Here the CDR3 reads CASSFVAGARTDTQYF. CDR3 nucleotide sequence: TGTGCCAGCAGTTTCGTGGCGGGGGCACGCACAGATACGCAGTATTTT.

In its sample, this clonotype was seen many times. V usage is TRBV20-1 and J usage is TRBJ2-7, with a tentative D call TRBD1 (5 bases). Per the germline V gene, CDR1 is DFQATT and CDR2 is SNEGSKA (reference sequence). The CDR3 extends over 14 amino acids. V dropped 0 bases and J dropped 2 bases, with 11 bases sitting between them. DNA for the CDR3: TGCAGTGCTAGAGATGCAGGGCGCGCCTACGAGCAGTACTTC. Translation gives CSARDAGRAYEQYF.

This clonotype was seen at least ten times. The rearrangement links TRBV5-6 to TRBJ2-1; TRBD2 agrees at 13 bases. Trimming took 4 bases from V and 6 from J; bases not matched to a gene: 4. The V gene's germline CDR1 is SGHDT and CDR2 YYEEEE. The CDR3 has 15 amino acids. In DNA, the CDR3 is TGTGCCAGCAGCCCGGGACTAGCGGGGCCCAATGAGCAGTTCTTC. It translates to CASSPGLAGPNEQFF.